This T cell receptor beta chain was observed in a study of T cells in Graves' hyperthyroidism and ophthalmopathy (dated by TCRdb to 2018 to 2020). At the level of the whole study: Peripheral blood samples were taken at the time of initial diagnosis, prior to any treatment. Whether ophthalmopathy could be predicted prospectively was tested in an independent validation cohort made up of under 20 hyperthyroidism patients plus 17 patients who later progressed to ophthalmopathy. Following sampling, methimazole starting at 30 mg daily was given to hyperthyroidism patients, and high-dose intravenous methylprednisolone was given to ophthalmopathy patients. TCR V-J signatures able to tell the groups apart were searched for in a discovery cohort of more than 90 patients, of whom roughly 42 had Graves' ophthalmopathy and around 58 had stable Graves' hyperthyroidism. The paper describes TCR Vbeta CDR3 sequencing of about 140 peripheral blood samples, made up of 40 to 45 ophthalmopathy patients, 70 to 75 hyperthyroidism patients and about 17 progressor patients. The 100 discovery patients were randomly split 7:3 into training and test sets. Thyroid tissue and blood T-cell repertoires from more than five Graves' hyperthyroidism patients were also compared in the study. The investigation overall reported the following: Most expanded thyroid clonotypes (frequency above 0.001) were also found in blood, which suggests that blood repertoires may mirror thyroid immune responses. In validation, progression to ophthalmopathy was predicted by the model with roughly 71% sensitivity and just over 72% specificity, a median of around 6.5 months before onset. Sample size was not statistically predetermined, and blinding of investigators to group allocation was not performed. In cross-validation, a model built on a 13 V-J signature told ophthalmopathy apart from stable hyperthyroidism with 85% to 90% sensitivity and roughly 82% specificity, and in testing the same model reached 80%/75%.

Stable Graves' hyperthyroidism was defined as no progression to ophthalmopathy during 18 months of follow-up. The hyperthyroidism patients were between 18 and 65 years old and newly diagnosed, with a disease duration of less than 2 months. Patients with uncontrolled infections, other autoimmune diseases, pregnancy or lactation were excluded. Diagnoses were established on the basis of clinical symptoms, serum thyroxine and TRAb, thyroid ultrasound, and orbital computed tomography. PBMCs were isolated from more than 9 ml of fresh peripheral blood by Ficoll-Paque density gradient centrifugation. Total RNA was extracted with Trizol reagent, and quality was checked on an Agilent 2100 Bioanalyzer. CDR1 and CDR2 are drawn from the germline V gene (reference sequence): SEHNR, FQNEAQ. Trimming costs V 5 bases and J 3 bases, and their ends lie 16 bases apart. The CDR3 starts with the cysteine, ends with the phenylalanine, and has 15 residues. The read is trimmed to its CDR3 DNA, 45 bases read in frame from base 1.

Concerning this clonotype itself: Its recognized antigen is unknown. No quality values exist for individual bases; no much larger clone is one base distant.

The TCR beta CDR3 regions were amplified from the RNA transcripts. The TCR CDR3 was subjected to a first round of RT-PCR using the HTBI primer set and the Qiagen OneStep RT-PCR kit. The libraries were constructed in a second round of multiplex PCR and then size-selected and purified. Libraries were sequenced paired-end with 100 bp reads on an Illumina HiSeq2000. Concerning the study's data processing: SOAPnuke was used to process the raw data, throwing out any read that contained adapters or uncalled bases, had a mean Phred below 15, or lacked an exact constant-primer or identifier match. COPE v1.2.5 was used to merge the high-quality paired reads, and each unique nucleotide sequence was defined as a clonotype. Clonotypes were aligned to IMGT TRBV, TRBD and TRBJ reference segments using MiTCR v1.1. Analysis was restricted to V-J combinations with a frequency above 0.0001, which covered 98% to 99.2% of repertoires. The TCS score was defined as F50 (clonal expansion) divided by E x V (chaos), with BLOSUM62-based TCRdist calculated between CDR3 peptides within each V-J. Welch's t-statistics and random forest reduced 514 V-J features to roughly 13, which were used in a naive Bayes classifier (R e1071). The public reads were reprocessed in TCRdb via fastp at Q25 and MiXCR, keeping in-frame beta chains. Each record represents a unique CDR3 protein, reported with the most common genes and DNA among its rows. The V and J calls were not made by the authors but by TCRdb's processing. Present in this sample are approximately 400,000 distinct CDR3 sequences, approximately 20% of which were seen just once. The ten most abundant clones make up 3.7% of the sample.

This TCR came from a woman aged 18 to 35 with Graves' hyperthyroidism. This receptor chain uses TRBV7-9 and TRBJ1-1, with a tentative D gene TRBD1 over 6 matching bases. The sample was blood. The CDR3 region has the sequence CASSGGGRGYTEAFF. The DNA reads TGTGCCAGCAGCGGAGGGGGACGGGGGTACACTGAAGCTTTCTTT. With the rest looked up from the reference TRBV7-9 and TRBJ1-1 genes rather than sequenced, the full variable domain is DTGVSQNPRHKITKRGQNVTFRCDPISEHNRLYWYRQTLGQGPEFLTYFQNEAQLEKSRLLSDRFSAERPKGSFSTLEIQRTEQGDSAMYLCASSGGGRGYTEAFFGQGTRLTVV.